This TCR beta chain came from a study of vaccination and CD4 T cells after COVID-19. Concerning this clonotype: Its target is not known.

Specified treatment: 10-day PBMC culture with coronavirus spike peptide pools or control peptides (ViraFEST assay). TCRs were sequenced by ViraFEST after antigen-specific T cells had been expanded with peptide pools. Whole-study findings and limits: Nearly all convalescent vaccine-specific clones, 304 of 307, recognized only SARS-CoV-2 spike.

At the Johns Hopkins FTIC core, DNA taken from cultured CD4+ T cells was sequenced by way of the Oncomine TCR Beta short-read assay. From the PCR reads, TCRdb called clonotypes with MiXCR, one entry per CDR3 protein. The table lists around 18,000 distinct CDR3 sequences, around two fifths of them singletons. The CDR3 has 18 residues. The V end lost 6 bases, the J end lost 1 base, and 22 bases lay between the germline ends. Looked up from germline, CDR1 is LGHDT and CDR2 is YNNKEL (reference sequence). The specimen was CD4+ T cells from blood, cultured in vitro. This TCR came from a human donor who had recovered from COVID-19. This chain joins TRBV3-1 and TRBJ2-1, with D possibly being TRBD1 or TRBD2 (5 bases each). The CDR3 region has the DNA TGTGCCAGCAGACACGGGGACGACGTAATTCTATCCTACAATGAGCAGTTCTTC. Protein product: CASRHGDDVILSYNEQFF.